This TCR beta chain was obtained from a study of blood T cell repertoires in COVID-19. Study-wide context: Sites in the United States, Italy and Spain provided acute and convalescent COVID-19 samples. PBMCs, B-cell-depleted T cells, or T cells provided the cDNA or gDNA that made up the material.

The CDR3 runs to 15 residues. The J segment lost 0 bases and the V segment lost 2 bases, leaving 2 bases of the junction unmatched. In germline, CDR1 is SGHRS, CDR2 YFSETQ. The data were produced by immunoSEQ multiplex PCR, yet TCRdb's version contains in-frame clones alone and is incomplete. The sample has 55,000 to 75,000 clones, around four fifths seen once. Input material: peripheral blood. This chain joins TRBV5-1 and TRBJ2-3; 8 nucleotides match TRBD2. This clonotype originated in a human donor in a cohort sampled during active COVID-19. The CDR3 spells CASSFSGDSTDTQYF. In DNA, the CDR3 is TGCGCCAGCAGCTTTAGCGGGGATAGCACAGATACGCAGTATTTT. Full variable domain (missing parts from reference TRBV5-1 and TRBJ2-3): KAGVTQTPRYLIKTRGQQVTLSCSPISGHRSVSWYQQTPGQGLQFLFEYFSETQRNKGNFPGRFSGRQFSNSRSEMNVSTLELGDSALYLCASSFSGDSTDTQYFGPGTRLTVL.